The 13 T cell receptor beta chains listed next were all sequenced from one sample in a study of blood T cell repertoires in COVID-19. TCRdb's table, derived via immunoSEQ multiplex PCR, lists solely in-frame clones and lacks some. The sample holds around 300,000 clones, 80% to 95% seen once. The specimen was peripheral blood. These receptors were collected from a woman aged 25-40 years with COVID-19, enrolled during active disease.

This rearrangement joins TRBV2 to TRBJ1-1, with D possibly TRBD1 on 5 matching bases. This CDR3 contains 13 residues. V gave up 7 bases and J gave up 3 bases, with 12 bases separating them. Germline V gene data show CDR1 as SNHLY and CDR2 as FYNNEI. CDR3 region: CASIGGTDTEAFF. The CDR3 DNA reads as TGTGCCAGCATCGGGGGAACGGACACTGAAGCTTTCTTT.

The gene calls are TRBV11-2 and TRBJ1-6, with 11 bases lining up with TRBD1. The V and J ends lost 1 base and 8 bases, in that order; junction bases with no gene match: 1. The CDR3 totals 15 residues. CDR1 SGHAT and CDR2 FQNNGV come from the germline V gene. The CDR3 DNA sequence: TGTGCCAGCAGCTTAGGGACAGGGGGCTATTCACCCCTCCACTTT. Its protein is CASSLGTGGYSPLHF. The entire variable domain, with the rest obtained from reference TRBV11-2 and TRBJ1-6, is as follows: EAGVAQSPRYKIIEKRQSVAFWCNPISGHATLYWYQQILGQGPKLLIQFQNNGVVDDSQLPKDRFSAERLKGVDSTLKIQPAKLEDSAVYLCASSLGTGGYSPLHFGNGTRLTVT.

This chain links TRBV30 with TRBJ1-1; D perhaps matches TRBD1 (6 bases). Germline CDR1 reads GTSNPN; CDR2 reads SVGIG (reference sequence). CDR3 size: 12 residues. Trimming shortened V by 5 bases and J by 6 bases, and 13 bases separated the two germline ends. CDR3 nucleotides: TGTGCCTGGGGAGACCGGACAGCTGAAGCTTTCTTT. Residues: CAWGDRTAEAFF.

The chain recombines TRBV6-6 with TRBJ1-2; D perhaps matches TRBD1 (5 bases). V was trimmed by 6 bases and J by 4 bases, leaving 15 bases between them. The CDR3 is made up of 14 amino acids. Germline CDR1 reads MNHNY; CDR2 reads SVGAGI (reference sequence). The CDR3 region has the DNA TGTGCCAGCAGCCAAACCAGGGAAGCCTATGGCTACACCTTC. Translated, it gives CASSQTREAYGYTF.

CDR3 DNA sequence: TGTGCCAGCAGTCCAAGGGGTTTAGAGACCCAGTACTTC. Protein: CASSPRGLETQYF. V is TRBV28 and J is TRBJ2-5; tentative D call: TRBD1 (5 bases). The CDR3 is 13 residues long. The germline gives CDR1 MDHEN, CDR2 SYDVKM. Trimming pared 5 bases from V and 4 bases from J, leaving 11 bases between.

In this sample, this clone turned up once. The CDR3 is CASSHQMTGPGANVLTF. CDR3 DNA: TGTGCCAGCAGCCACCAAATGACAGGGCCGGGGGCCAACGTCCTGACTTTC. The V call is TRBV3-1 (or the pseudogene TRBV3-2), the J call TRBJ2-6; TRBD1 aligns across 7 bases. Germline V gives CDR1 LGHDT, CDR2 YNNKEL (reference sequence). CDR3 length: 17 amino acids. Unmatched junction bases numbered 9, after V lost 3 bases and J lost 4 bases.

CDR3 amino acids: CASSLWGGGTEAFF. In nucleotides, the CDR3 is TGTGCCAGCAGCTTGTGGGGAGGAGGCACTGAAGCTTTCTTT. The chain uses TRBV5-6 and TRBJ1-1, with D unclear. Germline values: CDR1 SGHDT, CDR2 YYEEEE. The CDR3 is 14 residues long. V was cut by 1 base and J by 4 bases, with 11 bases left in between.

This chain uses TRBV28 with TRBJ2-7, with D uncertain. Germline CDR1 is MDHEN and CDR2 is SYDVKM. This CDR3 region has 14 residues. Trimming took off 1 base at V and 3 bases at J, with 10 bases between the two ends. The CDR3 reads CASSLSLTGYEQYF. The CDR3 DNA follows: TGTGCCAGCAGTTTATCCCTGACGGGCTACGAGCAGTACTTC.

In the case of this clone: Different DNA sequences within this sample yield the same CDR3. This chain connects TRBV12-3 or TRBV12-4 to TRBJ1-2, with D maybe TRBD1 (6 bases). The CDR3 covers 12 residues. V dropped 6 bases and J dropped 2 bases, with 7 bases sitting between them. CDR3 region: CASSRGNYGYTF. The CDR3 coding sequence is TGTGCCAGCAGCAGGGGAAACTATGGCTACACCTTC.

Only one count was recorded for this clone. The chain combines TRBV27 with TRBJ1-1; possible D gene TRBD1, 6 bases. The CDR3 length is 18 residues. Trimming removed 2 bases at V and 2 bases at J, with 21 bases between. The V gene's germline CDR1 is MNHEY and CDR2 SMNVEV (reference sequence). DNA for the CDR3: TGTGCCAGCAGTTTACACTCCCGGCATCAGGACAGCAACACTGAAGCTTTCTTT. Its protein product is CASSLHSRHQDSNTEAFF.

The V gene is TRBV10-3, the J gene TRBJ2-5; D may be TRBD1 (5 bases). The CDR3 has 13 residues. Germline CDR1 reads ENHRY; CDR2 reads SYGVKD. The V end lost 3 bases, the J end lost 5 bases, and 10 bases lay between the germline ends. CDR3 coding DNA: TGTGCCATCAGTGAACTAAGGGGCGAGACCCAGTACTTC. Translated, it gives CAISELRGETQYF.

The J gene is TRBJ1-5, the V gene TRBV7-2; 8 bases agree with TRBD1. Germline assignment: CDR1 SGHTA and CDR2 FQGNSA. The CDR3 contains 15 residues. With V trimmed by 1 base and J by 7 bases, 6 bases remained unmatched. CDR3 in amino acids: CASSLVGQAQQPQHF. The CDR3 DNA sequence: TGTGCCAGCAGCTTAGTGGGACAGGCGCAGCAGCCCCAGCATTTT.

This sequence joins TRBV27 and TRBJ1-4; 7 bases align to TRBD1. Germline values: CDR1 MNHEY, CDR2 SMNVEV (reference sequence). Germline trimming cut 9 bases from V and 5 bases from J; bases unmatched to any gene: 9. The CDR3 is 14 residues long. The chain's CDR3 is CARKPGQRNEKLFF. DNA of the CDR3: TGTGCCAGGAAACCGGGACAGAGAAATGAAAAACTGTTTTTT. Together with reference TRBV27 and TRBJ1-4, the CDR3 gives the full variable domain: EAQVTQNPRYLITVTGKKLTVTCSQNMNHEYMSWYRQDPGLGLRQIYYSMNVEVTDKGDVPEGYKVSRKEKRNFPLILESPSPNQTSLYFCARKPGQRNEKLFFGSGTQLSVL.